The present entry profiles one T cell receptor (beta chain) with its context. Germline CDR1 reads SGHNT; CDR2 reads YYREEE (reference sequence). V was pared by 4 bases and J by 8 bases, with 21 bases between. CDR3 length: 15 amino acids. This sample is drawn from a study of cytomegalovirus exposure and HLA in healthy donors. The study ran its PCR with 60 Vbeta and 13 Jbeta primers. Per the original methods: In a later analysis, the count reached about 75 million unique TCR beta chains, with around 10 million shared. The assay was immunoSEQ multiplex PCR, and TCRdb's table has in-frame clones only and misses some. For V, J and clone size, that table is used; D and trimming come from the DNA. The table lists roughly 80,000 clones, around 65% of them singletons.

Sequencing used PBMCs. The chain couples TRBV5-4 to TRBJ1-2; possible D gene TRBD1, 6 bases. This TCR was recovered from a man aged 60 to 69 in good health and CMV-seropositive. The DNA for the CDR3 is TGTGCCAGCAGCCTGGGGGGGCAGGGTCCCCAGGGCTACACCTTC. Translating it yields CASSLGGQGPQGYTF.